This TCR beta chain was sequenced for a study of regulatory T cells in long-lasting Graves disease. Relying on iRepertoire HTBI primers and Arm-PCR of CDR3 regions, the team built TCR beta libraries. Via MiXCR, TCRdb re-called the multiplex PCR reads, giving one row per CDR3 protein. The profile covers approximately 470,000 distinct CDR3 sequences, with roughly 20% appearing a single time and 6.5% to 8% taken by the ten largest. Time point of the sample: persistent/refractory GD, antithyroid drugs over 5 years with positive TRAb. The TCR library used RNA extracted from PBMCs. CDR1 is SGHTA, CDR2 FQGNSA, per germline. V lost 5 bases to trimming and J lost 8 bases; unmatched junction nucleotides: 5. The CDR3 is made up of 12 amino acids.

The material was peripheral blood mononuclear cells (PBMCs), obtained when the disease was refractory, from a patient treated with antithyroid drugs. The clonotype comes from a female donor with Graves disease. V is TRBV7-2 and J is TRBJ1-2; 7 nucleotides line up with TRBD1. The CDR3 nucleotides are TGTGCCAGCAGCCTAGGACAGGTCGGCTACACCTTC. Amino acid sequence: CASSLGQVGYTF.